The next 9 T cell receptor beta chains were all read from a single sample in a study of cytomegalovirus exposure and HLA in healthy donors. Here immunoSEQ multiplex PCR was the method, and the copy in TCRdb shows in-frame clones only, minus some. The repertoire includes fewer than 200,000 clones, 86% of them detected once, and 6.5% to 7.5% sits in the top ten. Sequenced: PBMCs. The source of these receptors is a man aged 25-45 years in good health and CMV-seropositive.

On this clone itself: A much more abundant neighbour one base away suggests this may be a read error. The chain combines TRBV7-2 with TRBJ1-1; no firm D call. With 3 bases removed from V and 4 bases from J, the gap between germline ends came to 6 bases. Germline loops: CDR1 SGHTA, CDR2 FQGNSA. CDR3 size: 12 residues. CDR3 DNA: TGTGCCAGCAGCTTTTGGGGCACTGAAGCTTTCTTT. Translating it yields CASSFWGTEAFF.

The chain recombines TRBV5-4 with TRBJ2-7; no firm D call. CDR3 length: 13 residues. V was shortened by 4 bases and J by 4 bases, with 12 bases between the two germline ends. Germline CDR1 and CDR2: SGHNT and YYREEE (reference sequence). The CDR3 DNA sequence: TGTGCCAGCAGCCTGGGTGACCGTTACGAGCAGTACTTC. The encoded protein is CASSLGDRYEQYF.

The chain recombines TRBV27 with TRBJ1-4, with TRBD1 identical over 10 bases. The germline V gene has CDR1 MNHEY and CDR2 SMNVEV (reference sequence). V shed 5 bases, J shed 7 bases, and the junction held 4 bases outside the gene matches. CDR3 size: 14 residues. In DNA, the CDR3 is TGTGCCAGCAGTGGGACAGGGGTGGGTGAAAAACTGTTTTTT. Its protein product is CASSGTGVGEKLFF.

J is TRBJ2-1 and V is TRBV7-3; 7 bases map to TRBD2. Germline-derived CDR1 and CDR2 are SGHTA and FQGTGA. The CDR3 runs 15 residues. Losses at the gene ends were 0 bases for V and 8 bases for J; bases not matched to a gene: 7. CDR3 protein: CASSLTGGTGDEQFF. CDR3 DNA sequence: TGTGCCAGCAGCTTAACGGGGGGGACCGGCGATGAGCAGTTCTTC.

The rearrangement links TRBV2 to TRBJ2-1; D remains ambiguous. The CDR3 sequence is 12 residues long. Germline CDR1 SNHLY, CDR2 FYNNEI. The V and J ends lost 3 bases and 6 bases respectively, with 6 bases between them. CDR3 protein: CASSDRSNEQFF. The DNA for the CDR3 is TGTGCCAGCAGTGATCGGAGCAATGAGCAGTTCTTC.

The chain recombines TRBV10-1 with TRBJ2-7; TRBD1 might be the D (5 bases). Germline CDR1 WNHNN, CDR2 SYGVQD (reference sequence). Between the trimmed V and J ends, which lost 6 bases and 2 bases, there was a span of 14 bases. The CDR3 runs 14 residues. The CDR3 DNA sequence: TGCGCCAGCAGGTACAGGATTCTAACCTACGAGCAGTACTTC. Amino acid sequence: CASRYRILTYEQYF.

This sequence joins TRBV28 and TRBJ2-7; D unclear. Trimming took off 4 bases at V and 5 bases at J, with 6 bases between the two ends. Germline lookup yields CDR1 MDHEN and CDR2 SYDVKM. The length of the CDR3 is 11 residues. The DNA of the CDR3 is TGTGCCAGCAGTTCAAATAACGAGCAGTACTTC. It is translated as CASSSNNEQYF.

This clone was detected ten times or more. The V gene is TRBV7-6, the J gene TRBJ2-7; no clear D gene. Germline V lookup: CDR1 SGHVS, CDR2 FNYEAQ. V was clipped by 1 base and J by 0 bases, with 4 bases between them. The length of the CDR3 is 13 residues. Here the CDR3 DNA reads TGTGCCAGCAGCTTAGACAGCTCCTACGAGCAGTACTTC. Its protein is CASSLDSSYEQYF.

This clone was counted once. The genes are TRBV18 and TRBJ1-1; D gene uncertain. The V gene lost 0 bases and the J gene lost 1 base, with 6 bases spanning the gap. This CDR3 has 14 residues. The germline V gene encodes CDR1 KGHSH and CDR2 LQKENI. CDR3 bases: TGTGCCAGCTCACCACCCTTACAGAACACTGAAGCTTTCTTT. Its translation: CASSPPLQNTEAFF.